Listed below are T cell receptor beta chains from one sample, sequenced in a study of cytomegalovirus exposure and HLA in healthy donors. Profiled with immunoSEQ multiplex PCR; TCRdb holds only in-frame clones, not every one. The data show about 200,000 clones, 70% to 85% seen once. Sequenced material: PBMCs. The receptors come from a boy aged 2 to 10 in good health and CMV-seronegative. Each CDR3 is given without its conserved first and last residue. Clone size is shown for a subset of rows, as once, few, many or a class of expanded clone.

v_call,j_call,clone_size,cdr3_aa
TRBV4-3,TRBJ1-5,once,ASSLHRDNQPQH
TRBV7-9,TRBJ2-1,-,ASSLVIAGEQF
TRBV6-6,TRBJ2-2,-,ASSYAGTGELF
TRBV19,TRBJ1-1,-,ASSFLDREAF
TRBV21-1,TRBJ2-7,-,ASSNRQGAGEQY
TRBV9,TRBJ1-2,-,ASSVEGRVRARYGYT
TRBV2,TRBJ1-2,-,ASSEGRDNRGYT
TRBV7-9,TRBJ2-3,once,ASSWSGAVDTQY
TRBV11-2,TRBJ2-3,-,ASSLDRGAYTDTQY
TRBV18,TRBJ2-5,-,ASSRDLQETQY
TRBV6-5,TRBJ2-7,once,ASSYSGHPSYEQY
TRBV6-5,TRBJ1-3,-,ASKGASGNTIY
TRBV4-3,TRBJ1-1,once,ASSQQGGDEAF
TRBV7-2,TRBJ2-1,-,ASSLTGESYNEQF
TRBV2,TRBJ2-3,-,ASSEQGPTDTQY
TRBV10-3,TRBJ2-3,-,AISEGLAGSTDTQY
TRBV4-3,TRBJ1-6,-,ASSQDGPFSPLH
TRBV6-5,TRBJ1-6,few,ASSLDRFGASPLH
TRBV25-1,TRBJ2-2,-,ASAGPGELF
TRBV4-2,TRBJ1-4,once,ASSLSGQGEEKLF
TRBV6-1,TRBJ1-2,once,ASSDDRGRRGYT
TRBV6-5,TRBJ2-7,-,ASSYSDGGSEQY
TRBV7-8,TRBJ1-4,-,ASSLVGGTTNEKLF
TRBV7-8,TRBJ2-1,-,ASSHTSTALNEQF
TRBV27,TRBJ2-3,once,ASRTSGGSTDTQY
TRBV5-4,TRBJ2-2,once,ASSLIRGGIGELF
TRBV7-8,TRBJ1-1,-,ASSLSRDRNTEAF
TRBV7-3,TRBJ2-3,-,ASSLWGQGSADTQY
TRBV12-1,TRBJ1-4,-,APRKRDFSEGEKLF
TRBV19,TRBJ1-1,-,ASSIDLGEENTEAF
TRBV13,TRBJ2-7,-,ASSLRRDSSYEQY
TRBV6-1,TRBJ2-7,-,ASNRLAGIDEQY
TRBV6-5,TRBJ1-2,-,ASGVGGYGYT
TRBV12-5,TRBJ1-6,-,ASGSGTGGWWDSPLH
TRBV2,TRBJ1-1,few,ASTVTGQNTEAF
TRBV19,TRBJ1-1,-,ASSIGGGGGTEAF
TRBV19,TRBJ2-7,-,ASRVSGTVGEQY
TRBV7-9,TRBJ1-1,-,ASSSGQMNTEAF
TRBV2,TRBJ1-1,-,ASSDYSLRAF
TRBV9,TRBJ2-1,-,ASSRVLGAGQGEQF
TRBV4-2,TRBJ2-6,-,ASSHRVTSGANVLT
TRBV5-4,TRBJ1-5,-,ASSPTPEEPQH
TRBV5-5,TRBJ1-1,-,ASSFMMDSEAF
TRBV18,TRBJ2-7,-,ASSRTEDEQY
TRBV6-5,TRBJ2-7,once,ASRPGGRGSYEQY
TRBV4-1,TRBJ2-2,few,ASSQERWGQGGPGELF
TRBV28,TRBJ1-1,-,ASSLCRGCTEAF
TRBV5-6,TRBJ1-2,few,ASSPDSNYGYT
TRBV2,TRBJ1-2,-,ASSEDGDLNYGYT
TRBV5-6,TRBJ1-2,-,ASSLPGGRKNYGYT
TRBV27,TRBJ2-3,-,ASSSPLAGVLSTDTQY
TRBV30,TRBJ1-1,-,AWSTGPNTEAF
TRBV5-1,TRBJ2-1,-,ASSLPGQGSYNEQF